This T cell receptor beta chain was documented in a study of long-term antiretroviral therapy in people with HIV. Study-wide results and caveats: Gathering of blood took place between 2004 and 2017, possibly under older ART regimens.

Runs used v3.0 of the immunoSEQ assay and were done at survey level. Sequencing was directed toward about 40,000-50,000 T-cell genomes in each sample. Here immunoSEQ multiplex PCR was the method, and the copy in TCRdb shows in-frame clones only, minus some. The table shows 9,500 to 11,000 clones, with around four fifths occurring only once. Ahead of DNA extraction, samples held about 0.95-11 million cryopreserved PBMC each. Comments on this clone: Its antigen is undetermined.

The CDR3 is 16 residues long. Trimming took 1 base from V and 2 from J; bases not matched to a gene: 3. Germline-derived CDR1 and CDR2 are LNHNV and YYDKDF (reference sequence). This clonotype was sampled from a man aged 50 to 60 with HIV. The specimen comprised unsorted PBMCs, sampled roughly 7.3 years after starting antiretroviral therapy. The chain combines TRBV15 with TRBJ2-1; 9 bases agree with TRBD2. For the CDR3, the DNA is TGTGCCACCAGCAGAGCGACTAGCGGAACCTACAATGAGCAGTTCTTC. Protein sequence: CATSRATSGTYNEQFF.